Included here is one TCR beta chain sequence, with context. Its specificity is unknown. This record comes from a study of T cells expressing NK-cell markers. Study-level background: All TCR beta repertoires analysed originated from sorted CD3+CD56+NKG2C+, CD3+CD56+NKG2C- and CD3+CD56-NKG2C+ T cells.

Generation of TCR beta cDNA was performed by 5'RACE template switching incorporating UMIs. TCRdb derives one entry per CDR3 protein from the 5' RACE reads, leaving out DNA. The sample holds fewer than 200,000 distinct CDR3 sequences. Overall study findings and caveats: Dominant NKG2C+ clonotypes in roughly 6 donors made up roughly 1.0-7.0% of CD8+ T cells.

The TCR was taken from a woman between 18 and 70 years old in good health. Material: blood T cells: a sorted CD56 or NKG2C T cell subset, CD4+ or CD8+ T cells, or bulk PBMC T cells (not recorded which).

The CDR3 sequence is CASSVGGNVIDYTF. The chain recombines TRBV9 with TRBJ1-2. Germline CDR1 is SGDLS and CDR2 is YYNGEE. This CDR3 contains 14 residues.